These 8 T cell receptor beta chains were sequenced from one sample in a study of blood T cell repertoires in COVID-19. Measured with immunoSEQ multiplex PCR; TCRdb has only the in-frame clones, and not every one. The table has about 190,000 clones, around 83% seen once. The material sequenced was peripheral blood. These receptor sequences come from a woman aged 25 to 45 with active or convalescent COVID-19.

The chain has TRBV27 and TRBJ1-6, with D uncertain. Per germline, CDR1 MNHEY and CDR2 SMNVEV (reference sequence). CDR3 length equals 19 residues. V was trimmed by 0 bases and J by 1 base, leaving 16 bases between them. The CDR3 loop is CASSLSGLFGPSYNSPLHF. CDR3 DNA: TGTGCCAGCAGTTTATCAGGACTTTTTGGCCCGTCCTATAATTCACCCCTCCACTTT.

The chain combines TRBV5-1 with TRBJ2-5; tentative D call: TRBD2 (5 bases). The CDR3 runs to 14 residues. V dropped 2 bases and J dropped 4 bases, with 12 bases sitting between them. Germline CDR1 reads SGHRS; CDR2 reads YFSETQ. CDR3 amino acids: CASSFFGSGETQYF. CDR3 sequence (DNA): TGCGCCAGCAGCTTCTTTGGGAGCGGAGAGACCCAGTACTTC. Supplemented by reference TRBV5-1 and TRBJ2-5, the full variable domain reads KAGVTQTPRYLIKTRGQQVTLSCSPISGHRSVSWYQQTPGQGLQFLFEYFSETQRNKGNFPGRFSGRQFSNSRSEMNVSTLELGDSALYLCASSFFGSGETQYFGPGTRLLVL.

V is TRBV2 and J is TRBJ2-7; 9 bases agree with TRBD1. Germline values: CDR1 SNHLY, CDR2 FYNNEI. This CDR3 is 14 amino acids long. The junction had 10 bases not matched to a gene; V was cut back by 6 bases and J by 7 bases. The CDR3 loop reads CASREDRGQGEQYF. As DNA, the CDR3 is TGTGCCAGCAGAGAGGACAGGGGTCAGGGGGAGCAGTACTTC.

The chain uses TRBV6-6 and TRBJ1-6, with a possible D match to TRBD1 (5 bases). CDR1 is MNHNY, CDR2 SVGAGI, per germline (reference sequence). V was cut by 0 bases and J by 7 bases, with 13 bases left in between. The CDR3 is 16 residues long. The CDR3 region has the DNA TGTGCCAGCAGTTACTCACCCCAGGGATCCAATTCACCCCTCCACTTT. This translates into CASSYSPQGSNSPLHF.

This clone was observed a single time. V and J are TRBV9 and TRBJ2-5, with D tentatively TRBD2 (6 bases). The CDR3 totals 15 residues. V was cut by 0 bases and J by 2 bases, with 11 bases left in between. The V gene's germline CDR1 is SGDLS and CDR2 YYNGEE. This CDR3 is CASSVGGGTQETQYF. In DNA form, the CDR3 reads TGTGCCAGCAGCGTAGGTGGAGGGACTCAAGAGACCCAGTACTTC.

The rearrangement links TRBV19 to TRBJ2-1; 8 nucleotides align to TRBD2. V lost 7 bases, J lost 4 bases, and 12 bases stayed unmatched. The CDR3 length is 16 residues. The germline V gene encodes CDR1 LNHDA and CDR2 SQIVND (reference sequence). In DNA, the CDR3 is TGTGCCAGTACGGGGACCGCGGGGGGATTTTACAATGAGCAGTTCTTC. This codes for CASTGTAGGFYNEQFF.

About this clone: The same CDR3 can be traced to other DNA sequences in this sample. The gene calls are TRBV7-9 and TRBJ1-3, with 7 nucleotides matching TRBD1. The V and J ends lost 5 bases and 2 bases, in that order; junction bases with no gene match: 6. Germline V gene sequence: CDR1 SEHNR, CDR2 FQNEAQ (reference sequence). The CDR3 totals 15 residues. The CDR3 region has the DNA TGTGCCAGCAGCCTCGGAGGGACAGCTGGAAACACCATATATTTT. It translates to CASSLGGTAGNTIYF.

The V call is TRBV25-1, the J call TRBJ2-1, with 7 bases identical to TRBD2. V lost 3 bases to trimming and J lost 2 bases; unmatched junction nucleotides: 4. Germline V lookup: CDR1 MGHDK, CDR2 SYGVNS. CDR3 size: 15 residues. CDR3 amino acids: CASSEASGPYNEQFF. CDR3 DNA: TGTGCCAGCAGTGAGGCTAGCGGTCCCTACAATGAGCAGTTCTTC. Drawing the rest from reference TRBV25-1 and TRBJ2-1, the complete variable domain is EADIYQTPRYLVIGTGKKITLECSQTMGHDKMYWYQQDPGMELHLIHYSYGVNSTEKGDLSSESTVSRIRTEHFPLTLESARPSHTSQYLCASSEASGPYNEQFFGPGTRLTVL.